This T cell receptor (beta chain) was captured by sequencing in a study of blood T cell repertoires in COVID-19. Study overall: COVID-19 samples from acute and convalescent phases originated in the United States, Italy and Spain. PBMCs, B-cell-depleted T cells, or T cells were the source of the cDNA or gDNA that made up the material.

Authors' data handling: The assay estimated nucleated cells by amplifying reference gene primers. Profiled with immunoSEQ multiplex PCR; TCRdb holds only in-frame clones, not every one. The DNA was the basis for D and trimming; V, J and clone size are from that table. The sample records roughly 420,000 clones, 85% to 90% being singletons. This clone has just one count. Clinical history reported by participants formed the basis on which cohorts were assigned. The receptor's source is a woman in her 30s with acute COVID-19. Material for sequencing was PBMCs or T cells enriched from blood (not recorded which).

The CDR3 DNA sequence: TGTGCCAGCAGCCCGAGACAGGGTGGATACGAGCAGTACTTC. Protein product: CASSPRQGGYEQYF. The chain recombines TRBV3-1 (or the pseudogene TRBV3-2) with TRBJ2-7, with TRBD1 matching 7 bases. The CDR3 length is 14 residues. J gave up 4 bases and V 4 bases, and 7 bases lay outside the gene matches. Germline V gene lookup returns CDR1 LGHDT and CDR2 YNNKEL (reference sequence).